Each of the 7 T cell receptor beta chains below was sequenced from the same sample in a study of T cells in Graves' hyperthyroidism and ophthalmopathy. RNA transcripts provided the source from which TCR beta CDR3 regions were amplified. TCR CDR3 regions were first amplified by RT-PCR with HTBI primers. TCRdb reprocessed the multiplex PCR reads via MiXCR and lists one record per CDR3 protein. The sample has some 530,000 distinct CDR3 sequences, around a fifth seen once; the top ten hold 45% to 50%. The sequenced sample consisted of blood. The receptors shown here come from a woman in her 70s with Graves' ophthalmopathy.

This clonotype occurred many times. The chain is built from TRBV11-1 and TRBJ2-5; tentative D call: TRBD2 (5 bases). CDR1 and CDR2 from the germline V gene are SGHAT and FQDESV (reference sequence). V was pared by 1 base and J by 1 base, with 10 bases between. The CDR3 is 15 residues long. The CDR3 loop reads CASSLVRGFQETQYF. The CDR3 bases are TGTGCCAGCAGCTTAGTTCGCGGGTTCCAAGAGACCCAGTACTTC.

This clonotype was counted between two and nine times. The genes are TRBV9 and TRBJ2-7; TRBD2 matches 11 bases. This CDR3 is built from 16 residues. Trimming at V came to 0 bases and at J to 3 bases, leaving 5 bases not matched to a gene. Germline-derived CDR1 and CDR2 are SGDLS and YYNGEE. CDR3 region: CASSVGPTSGSYEQYF. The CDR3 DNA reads TGTGCCAGCAGCGTAGGACCCACTAGCGGGAGCTACGAGCAGTACTTC.

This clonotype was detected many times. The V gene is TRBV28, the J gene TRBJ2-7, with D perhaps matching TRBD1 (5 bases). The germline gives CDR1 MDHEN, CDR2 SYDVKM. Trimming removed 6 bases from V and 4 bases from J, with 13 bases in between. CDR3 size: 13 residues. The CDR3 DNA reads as TGTGCCAGCAGCTTAGTCCAGGGTTACGAGCAGTACTTC. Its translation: CASSLVQGYEQYF.

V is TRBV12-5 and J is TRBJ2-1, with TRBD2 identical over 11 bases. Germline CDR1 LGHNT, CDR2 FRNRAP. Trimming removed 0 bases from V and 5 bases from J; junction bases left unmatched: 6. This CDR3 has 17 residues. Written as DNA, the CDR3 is TGTGCTAGTGGTTTGGTACTAGCGGGGGATATGGACAATGAGCAGTTCTTC. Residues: CASGLVLAGDMDNEQFF.

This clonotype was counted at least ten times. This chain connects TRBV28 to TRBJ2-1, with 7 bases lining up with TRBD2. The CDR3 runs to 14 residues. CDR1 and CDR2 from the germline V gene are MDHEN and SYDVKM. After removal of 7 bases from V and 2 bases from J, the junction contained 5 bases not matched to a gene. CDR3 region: CASNTAGTYNEQFF. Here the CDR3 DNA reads TGTGCCAGCAATACAGCGGGAACCTACAATGAGCAGTTCTTC.

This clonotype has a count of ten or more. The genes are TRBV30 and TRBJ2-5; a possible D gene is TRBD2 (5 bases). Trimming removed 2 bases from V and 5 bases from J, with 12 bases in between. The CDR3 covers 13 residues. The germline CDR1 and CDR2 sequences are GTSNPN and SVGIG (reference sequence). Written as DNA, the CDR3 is TGTGCCTGGAGTAGAGGAGGTCGGGAGACCCAGTACTTC. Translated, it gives CAWSRGGRETQYF.

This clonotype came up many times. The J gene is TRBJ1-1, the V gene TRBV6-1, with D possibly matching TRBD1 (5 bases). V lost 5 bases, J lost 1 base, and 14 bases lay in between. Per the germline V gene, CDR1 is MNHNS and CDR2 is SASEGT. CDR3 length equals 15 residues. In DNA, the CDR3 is TGTGCCAGCAGTCCTCCCGGGACCAGGAACACTGAAGCTTTCTTT. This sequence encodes CASSPPGTRNTEAFF.